This entry is about one TCR beta chain. The V gene lost 3 bases and the J gene lost 0 bases, with 20 bases spanning the gap. The CDR3 consists of 18 residues. The germline gives CDR1 SEHNR, CDR2 FQNEAQ (reference sequence). The data stem from a study of control samples from healthy donors and cancer patients. TCRdb's table, derived via immunoSEQ multiplex PCR, lists solely in-frame clones and lacks some. The sample shows over 85,000 clones, about 92% of them seen only once. Sequenced material: blood. The chain is built from TRBV7-9 and TRBJ2-5; D gene uncertain. The receptor comes from a young woman in good health. Written as DNA, the CDR3 is TGTGCCAGCAGCTTTGGATTAGGGTCCGACGGACACCAAGAGACCCAGTACTTC. This codes for CASSFGLGSDGHQETQYF.